A single sample is the source of the 13 T cell receptor beta chains below, sequenced in a study of blood T cell repertoires in COVID-19. Generated by immunoSEQ multiplex PCR, the TCRdb table keeps only in-frame clones and is missing some. The sample yields 200,000 to 250,000 clones, 75% to 85% seen once. Source material: PBMCs or T cells enriched from blood (not recorded which). Source of these receptors: a woman in her thirties or forties with acute COVID-19.

The V gene is TRBV4-1, the J gene TRBJ2-7; maybe TRBD1 (5 bases). Trimming removed 1 base at V and 5 bases at J, with 6 bases between. The length of the CDR3 is 12 residues. Looked up from germline, CDR1 is MGHRA and CDR2 is YSYEKL. The DNA of the CDR3 is TGCGCCAGCAGCCAAGCAGGGCACGAGCAGTACTTC. Translating it yields CASSQAGHEQYF.

CDR3 DNA: TGTGCCAGCAGCCTCAACCGAGGCAGCTACACCTTC. Translation: CASSLNRGSYTF. V is TRBV28 and J is TRBJ1-2; D call uncertain. The V end lost 6 bases, the J end lost 9 bases, and 14 bases lay between the germline ends. The length of the CDR3 is 12 residues. Germline CDR1 is MDHEN and CDR2 is SYDVKM.

The J gene is TRBJ2-7, the V gene TRBV6-5; TRBD1 aligns across 11 bases. The CDR3 is 16 residues long. Per germline, CDR1 MNHEY and CDR2 SVGAGI. V was clipped by 2 bases and J by 7 bases; unmatched bases: 10. The CDR3 region has the DNA TGTGCCAGCAGTTACGGGACAGGGGGAGGTTCGTGGGAGCAGTACTTC. Its protein is CASSYGTGGGSWEQYF.

V gene TRBV7-9 combines with J gene TRBJ1-5; 9 nucleotides match TRBD1. V shed 4 bases and J 9 bases; nucleotides not matched to a gene: 7. The CDR3 contains 14 residues. CDR1 and CDR2 from the germline V gene are SEHNR and FQNEAQ (reference sequence). CDR3 sequence: CASSSGGQGVPQHF. As DNA, the CDR3 is TGTGCCAGCAGCTCAGGGGGACAGGGAGTGCCCCAGCATTTT.

CDR3 nucleotide sequence: TGCGCCAGCAGCTTACAGGGGGCTTCAGATACGCAGTATTTT. It translates to CASSLQGASDTQYF. The V call is TRBV5-1, the J call TRBJ2-3, with 9 bases fitting TRBD1. The germline V gene encodes CDR1 SGHRS and CDR2 YFSETQ. The CDR3 covers 14 residues. V lost 2 bases to trimming and J lost 4 bases; unmatched junction nucleotides: 2.

This clone was observed once. This chain uses TRBV5-1 with TRBJ1-6, with TRBD1 matching over 7 bases. From germline, CDR1 is SGHRS and CDR2 YFSETQ. V shed 2 bases and J 9 bases; nucleotides not matched to a gene: 11. The CDR3 extends over 16 amino acids. The chain's CDR3 is CASSFAPQGVASPLHF. The CDR3 coding sequence is TGCGCCAGCAGCTTCGCGCCTCAGGGGGTGGCTTCACCCCTCCACTTT.

V usage is TRBV6-5 and J usage is TRBJ1-1; 9 bases agree with TRBD1. After removal of 8 bases from V and 5 bases from J, the junction contained 9 bases not matched to a gene. Germline CDR1 is MNHEY and CDR2 is SVGAGI. The length of the CDR3 is 14 residues. The CDR3 loop is CASRSTGGATEAFF. In nucleotides, the CDR3 is TGTGCCAGCCGATCCACAGGGGGCGCAACTGAAGCTTTCTTT.

This clone was detected only once. The chain joins TRBV19 to TRBJ2-1, with 7 bases aligning to TRBD2. This CDR3 region has 14 residues. Germline CDR1 and CDR2: LNHDA and SQIVND (reference sequence). V trimming: 6 bases; J trimming: 8 bases; junction bases outside the gene matches: 10. The CDR3 sequence is CASRGGRAWDEQFF. CDR3 DNA: TGTGCCAGTAGAGGTGGGAGGGCCTGGGATGAGCAGTTCTTC.

Only a few counts were recorded for this clone. The V and J genes are TRBV28 and TRBJ2-7; no clear D gene. This CDR3 region has 16 residues. CDR1 MDHEN and CDR2 SYDVKM come from the germline V gene. Trimming shortened V by 5 bases and J by 2 bases, and 19 bases separated the two germline ends. CDR3 sequence: CASSLSWRTLAYEQYF. The CDR3, as DNA: TGTGCCAGCAGTCTCTCCTGGCGCACTCTAGCCTACGAGCAGTACTTC.

The V gene is TRBV19, the J gene TRBJ2-1, with D hard to call. CDR1 and CDR2 from the germline V gene are LNHDA and SQIVND (reference sequence). CDR3 size: 13 residues. V gave up 0 bases and J gave up 4 bases, with 4 bases separating them. Here the CDR3 reads CASSIDRYNEQFF. The CDR3 nucleotides are TGTGCCAGTAGTATAGACAGGTACAATGAGCAGTTCTTC. Together with reference TRBV19 and TRBJ2-1, the CDR3 gives the full variable domain: DGGITQSPKYLFRKEGQNVTLSCEQNLNHDAMYWYRQDPGQGLRLIYYSQIVNDFQKGDIAEGYSVSREKKESFPLTVTSAQKNPTAFYLCASSIDRYNEQFFGPGTRLTVL.

The CDR3 sequence: CASSRGTGDYGYTF. The DNA of the CDR3 is TGTGCCAGCAGCCGAGGGACAGGGGACTATGGCTACACCTTC. V usage is TRBV14 and J usage is TRBJ1-2; 10 nucleotides agree with TRBD1. Germline V CDR1 and CDR2: SGHDN, FVKESK. The CDR3 is 14 residues long. Trimming at V came to 4 bases and at J to 3 bases, leaving 2 bases not matched to a gene.

V gene TRBV6-5 combines with J gene TRBJ1-5; 7 positions agree with TRBD1. The CDR3 covers 14 residues. From germline, CDR1 is MNHEY and CDR2 SVGAGI. V lost 7 bases, J lost 1 base, and 4 bases stayed unmatched. CDR3 DNA sequence: TGTGCCAGCATCACGACAGGGAGCAATCAGCCCCAGCATTTT. Protein: CASITTGSNQPQHF.

The chain recombines TRBV28 with TRBJ1-5; no firm D call. V gave up 5 bases and J gave up 1 base, with 9 bases separating them. Per germline, CDR1 MDHEN and CDR2 SYDVKM. This CDR3 has 14 amino acids. In nucleotides, the CDR3 is TGTGCCAGCAGTCCTCCGGGGAGCAATCAGCCCCAGCATTTT. Protein product: CASSPPGSNQPQHF.